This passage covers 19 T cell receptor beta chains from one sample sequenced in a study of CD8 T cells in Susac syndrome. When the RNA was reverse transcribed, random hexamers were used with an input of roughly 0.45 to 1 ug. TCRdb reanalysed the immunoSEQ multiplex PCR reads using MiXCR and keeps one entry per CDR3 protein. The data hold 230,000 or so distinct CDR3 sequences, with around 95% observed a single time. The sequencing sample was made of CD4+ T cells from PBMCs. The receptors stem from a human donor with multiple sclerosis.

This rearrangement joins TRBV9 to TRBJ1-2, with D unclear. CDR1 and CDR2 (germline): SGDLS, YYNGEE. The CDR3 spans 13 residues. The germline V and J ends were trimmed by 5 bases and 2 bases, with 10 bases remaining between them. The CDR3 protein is CASSEQMNYGYTF. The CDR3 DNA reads TGTGCCAGCAGTGAGCAGATGAACTATGGCTACACCTTC. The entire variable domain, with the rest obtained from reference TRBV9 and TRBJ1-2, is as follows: DSGVTQTPKHLITATGQRVTLRCSPRSGDLSVYWYQQSLDQGLQFLIQYYNGEERAKGNILERFSAQQFPDLHSELNLSSLELGDSALYFCASSEQMNYGYTFGSGTRLTVV.

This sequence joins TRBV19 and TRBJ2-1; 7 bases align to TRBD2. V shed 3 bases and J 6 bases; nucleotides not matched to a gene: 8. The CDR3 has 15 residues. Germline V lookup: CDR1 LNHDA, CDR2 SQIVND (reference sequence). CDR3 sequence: CASSIRRSGGNEQFF. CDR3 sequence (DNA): TGTGCCAGTAGTATTAGGCGGTCGGGGGGCAATGAGCAGTTCTTC.

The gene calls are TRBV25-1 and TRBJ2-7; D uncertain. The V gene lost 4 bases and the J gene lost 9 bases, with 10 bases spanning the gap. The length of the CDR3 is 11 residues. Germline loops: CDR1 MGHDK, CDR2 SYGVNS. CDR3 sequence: CASSGLQGQYF. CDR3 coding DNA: TGTGCCAGCAGTGGTCTTCAAGGGCAGTACTTC.

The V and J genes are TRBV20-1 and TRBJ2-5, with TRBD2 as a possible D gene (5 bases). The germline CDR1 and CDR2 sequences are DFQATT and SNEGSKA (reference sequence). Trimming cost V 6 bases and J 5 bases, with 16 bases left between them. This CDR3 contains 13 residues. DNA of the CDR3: TGCAGTGCCCCACAGCGGCCCGTTGAGACCCAGTACTTC. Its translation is CSAPQRPVETQYF.

CDR3 in amino acids: CASSERYEQYF. The CDR3 DNA reads as TGTGCCAGCAGTGAACGCTACGAGCAGTACTTC. V gene TRBV25-1 combines with J gene TRBJ2-7; D gene ambiguous. With 2 bases removed from V and 3 bases from J, the gap between germline ends came to 2 bases. Per germline, CDR1 MGHDK and CDR2 SYGVNS. The CDR3 contains 11 residues.

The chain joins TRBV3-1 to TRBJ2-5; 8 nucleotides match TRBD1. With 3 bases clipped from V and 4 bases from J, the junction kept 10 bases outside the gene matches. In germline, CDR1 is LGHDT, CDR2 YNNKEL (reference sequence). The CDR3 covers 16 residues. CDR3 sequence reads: CASSHYRTGWGETQYF. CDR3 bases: TGTGCCAGCAGCCACTACCGGACAGGGTGGGGAGAGACCCAGTACTTC.

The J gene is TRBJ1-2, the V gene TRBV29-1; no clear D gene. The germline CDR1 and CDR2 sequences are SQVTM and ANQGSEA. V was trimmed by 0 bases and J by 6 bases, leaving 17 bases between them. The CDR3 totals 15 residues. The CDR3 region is CSVEDRKGAADGYTF. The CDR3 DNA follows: TGCAGCGTTGAAGATCGCAAGGGAGCGGCGGATGGCTACACCTTC.

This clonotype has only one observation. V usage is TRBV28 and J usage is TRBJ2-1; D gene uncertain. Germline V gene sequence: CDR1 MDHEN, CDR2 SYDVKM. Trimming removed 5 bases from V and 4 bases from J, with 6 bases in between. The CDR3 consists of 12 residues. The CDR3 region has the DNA TGTGCCAGCAGTGCCAGATACAATGAGCAGTTCTTC. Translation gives CASSARYNEQFF.

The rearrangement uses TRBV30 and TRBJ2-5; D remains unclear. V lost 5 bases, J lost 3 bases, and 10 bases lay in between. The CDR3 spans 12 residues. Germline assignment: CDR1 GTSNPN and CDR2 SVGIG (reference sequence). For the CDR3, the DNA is TGTGCCTGGCAAGAGCCTAAAGAGACCCAGTACTTC. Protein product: CAWQEPKETQYF.

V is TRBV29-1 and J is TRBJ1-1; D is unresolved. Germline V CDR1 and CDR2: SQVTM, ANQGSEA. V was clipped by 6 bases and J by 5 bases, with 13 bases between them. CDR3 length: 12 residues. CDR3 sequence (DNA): TGCAGCGTCCGGCTCCTGGGAACTGAAGCTTTCTTT. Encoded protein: CSVRLLGTEAFF.

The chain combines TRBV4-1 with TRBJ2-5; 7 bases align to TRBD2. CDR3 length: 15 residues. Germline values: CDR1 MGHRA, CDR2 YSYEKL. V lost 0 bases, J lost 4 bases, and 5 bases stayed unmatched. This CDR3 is CASSQDGRDGETQYF. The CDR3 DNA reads TGCGCCAGCAGCCAAGATGGGAGGGATGGAGAGACCCAGTACTTC.

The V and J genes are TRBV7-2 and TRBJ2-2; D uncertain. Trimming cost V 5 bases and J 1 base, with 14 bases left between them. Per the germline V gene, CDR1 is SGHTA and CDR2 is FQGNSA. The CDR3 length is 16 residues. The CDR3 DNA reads TGTGCCAGCAGCCCCCAGCTGGGCCAGAACACCGGGGAGCTGTTTTTT. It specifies CASSPQLGQNTGELFF. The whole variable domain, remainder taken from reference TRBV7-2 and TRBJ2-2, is GAGVSQSPSNKVTEKGKDVELRCDPISGHTALYWYRQSLGQGLEFLIYFQGNSAPDKSGLPSDRFSAERTGGSVSTLTIQRTQQEDSAVYLCASSPQLGQNTGELFFGEGSRLTVL.

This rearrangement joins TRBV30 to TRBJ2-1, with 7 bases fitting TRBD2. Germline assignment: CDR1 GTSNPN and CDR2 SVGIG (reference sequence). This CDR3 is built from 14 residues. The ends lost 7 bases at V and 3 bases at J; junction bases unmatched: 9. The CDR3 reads CASFRASGYNEQFF. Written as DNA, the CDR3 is TGTGCCTCTTTCCGGGCTAGCGGCTACAATGAGCAGTTCTTC.

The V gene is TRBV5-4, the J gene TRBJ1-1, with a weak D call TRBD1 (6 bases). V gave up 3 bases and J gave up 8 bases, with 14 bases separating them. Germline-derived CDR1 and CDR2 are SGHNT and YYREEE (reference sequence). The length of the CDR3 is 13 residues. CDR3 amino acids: CASSSVQGLEAFF. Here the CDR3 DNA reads TGTGCCAGCAGCTCCGTACAGGGATTAGAAGCTTTCTTT.

Here the CDR3 reads CASSLRNSEGYEQYF. Here the CDR3 DNA reads TGTGCCAGCAGTTTAAGGAATTCGGAAGGGTACGAGCAGTACTTC. The chain employs TRBV28 and TRBJ2-7; D call uncertain. Germline values: CDR1 MDHEN, CDR2 SYDVKM. Trimming pared 2 bases from V and 4 bases from J, leaving 15 bases between. This CDR3 comprises 15 residues. Drawing the rest from reference TRBV28 and TRBJ2-7, the complete variable domain is DVKVTQSSRYLVKRTGEKVFLECVQDMDHENMFWYRQDPGLGLRLIYFSYDVKMKEKGDIPEGYSVSREKKERFSLILESASTNQTSMYLCASSLRNSEGYEQYFGPGTRLTVT.

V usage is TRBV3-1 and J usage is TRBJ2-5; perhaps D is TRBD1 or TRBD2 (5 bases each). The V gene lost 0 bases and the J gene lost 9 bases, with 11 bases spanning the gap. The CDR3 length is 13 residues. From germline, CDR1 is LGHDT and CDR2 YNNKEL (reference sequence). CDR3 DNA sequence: TGTGCCAGCAGCCAAGAGGTTCGAGGGGCCCAGTACTTC. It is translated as CASSQEVRGAQYF.

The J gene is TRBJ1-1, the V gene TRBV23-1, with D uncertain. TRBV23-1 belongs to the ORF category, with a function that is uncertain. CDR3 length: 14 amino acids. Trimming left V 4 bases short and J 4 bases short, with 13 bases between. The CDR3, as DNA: TGCGCCAGCAGTCGGGTGGGAAAGTGCACTGAAGCTTTCTTT. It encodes CASSRVGKCTEAFF.

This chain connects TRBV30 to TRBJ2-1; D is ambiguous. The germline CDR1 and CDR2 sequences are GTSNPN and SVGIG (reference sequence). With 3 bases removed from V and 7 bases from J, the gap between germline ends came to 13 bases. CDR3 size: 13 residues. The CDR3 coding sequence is TGTGCCTGGAGCCCCCGCTGGGTAAATGAGCAGTTCTTC. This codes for CAWSPRWVNEQFF.

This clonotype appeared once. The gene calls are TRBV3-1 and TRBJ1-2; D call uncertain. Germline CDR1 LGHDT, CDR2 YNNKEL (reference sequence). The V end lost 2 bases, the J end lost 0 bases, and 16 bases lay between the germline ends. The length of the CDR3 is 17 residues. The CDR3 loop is CASSQFPPDLSNYGYTF. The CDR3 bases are TGTGCCAGCAGCCAATTCCCGCCGGACCTATCTAACTATGGCTACACCTTC.